The next 9 T cell receptor beta chains were all read from a single sample in a study of pediatric ulcerative colitis. Repertoires were generated with immunoSEQ multiplex PCR, while TCRdb's copy carries only in-frame clones and drops some. The table has roughly 54,000 clones, over 70% seen once. Material for sequencing was blood. The origin of the receptors is a boy between 10 and 17 years old who was a control in a study of pediatric ulcerative colitis.

The chain recombines TRBV25-1 with TRBJ1-5; D ambiguous. The ends were cut back, 7 bases at V and 2 bases at J, with 9 bases in the middle. This CDR3 has 13 amino acids. Germline V gene sequence: CDR1 MGHDK, CDR2 SYGVNS. CDR3 protein: CASTDGGNQPQHF. The DNA of the CDR3 is TGTGCCAGCACCGATGGGGGCAATCAGCCCCAGCATTTT.

V gene TRBV5-1 combines with J gene TRBJ2-1, with 7 bases identical to TRBD2. Trimming at V came to 1 base and at J to 5 bases, leaving 12 bases not matched to a gene. This CDR3 contains 17 residues. The germline V gene encodes CDR1 SGHRS and CDR2 YFSETQ. This chain's CDR3 is CASSLRLSGIRDNEQFF. The CDR3 DNA is TGCGCCAGCAGCTTGAGACTAAGCGGGATTAGGGACAATGAGCAGTTCTTC. Full variable domain (rest looked up from reference TRBV5-1 and TRBJ2-1): KAGVTQTPRYLIKTRGQQVTLSCSPISGHRSVSWYQQTPGQGLQFLFEYFSETQRNKGNFPGRFSGRQFSNSRSEMNVSTLELGDSALYLCASSLRLSGIRDNEQFFGPGTRLTVL.

The V and J genes are TRBV7-2 and TRBJ1-1; TRBD1 might be the D (6 bases). This CDR3 has 14 amino acids. CDR1 SGHTA and CDR2 FQGNSA come from the germline V gene. V shed 6 bases and J shed 0 bases, with 11 bases lying between them. The CDR3 sequence is CASRRTALNTEAFF. In DNA form, the CDR3 reads TGTGCCAGCAGACGGACAGCTTTGAACACTGAAGCTTTCTTT.

The gene calls are TRBV6-1 and TRBJ2-5; 9 bases fit TRBD1. The J segment lost 2 bases and the V segment lost 3 bases, leaving 7 bases of the junction unmatched. Germline V gene data show CDR1 as MNHNS and CDR2 as SASEGT. The CDR3 length is 16 residues. The CDR3 protein is CASSDLGQGSQETQYF. The CDR3 DNA follows: TGTGCCAGCAGTGATTTAGGACAGGGGAGTCAAGAGACCCAGTACTTC.

The J gene is TRBJ1-3, the V gene TRBV18, with a possible D match to TRBD1 (5 bases). In germline, CDR1 is KGHSH, CDR2 LQKENI. Deletions cut 2 bases from V and 0 bases from J, with 20 bases between. This CDR3 has 19 amino acids. This CDR3 reads CASSPNLGTGGHSGNTIYF. CDR3 nucleotide sequence: TGTGCCAGCTCACCAAACCTAGGGACGGGCGGTCACTCTGGAAACACCATATATTTT.

The chain uses TRBV7-3 and TRBJ2-1; the D is unclear. The germline CDR1 and CDR2 sequences are SGHTA and FQGTGA. V was trimmed by 4 bases and J by 0 bases, leaving 4 bases between them. The CDR3 sequence is 13 residues long. The CDR3 is CASSWDSYNEQFF. CDR3 DNA sequence: TGTGCCAGCAGCTGGGACTCCTACAATGAGCAGTTCTTC.

The genes are TRBV7-2 and TRBJ2-3; 8 positions match TRBD1. This CDR3 spans 14 amino acids. Germline V gene lookup returns CDR1 SGHTA and CDR2 FQGNSA. Trimming removed 5 bases from V and 2 bases from J; junction bases left unmatched: 3. The CDR3 DNA is TGTGCCAGCAGCCCGACAGGGGCCACAGATACGCAGTATTTT. Translated, it gives CASSPTGATDTQYF.

The chain has TRBV28 and TRBJ2-1; no clear D. CDR3 length: 10 amino acids. The V and J ends lost 7 bases and 5 bases respectively, with 3 bases between them. Germline V lookup: CDR1 MDHEN, CDR2 SYDVKM. The CDR3 sequence: CASKDNEQFF. DNA for the CDR3: TGTGCCAGCAAGGACAATGAGCAGTTCTTC.

The chain employs TRBV10-3 and TRBJ2-3, with D possibly being TRBD1 or TRBD2 (6 bases each). The CDR3 contains 17 residues. The V gene lost 0 bases and the J gene lost 1 base, with 14 bases spanning the gap. Germline assignment: CDR1 ENHRY and CDR2 SYGVKD. CDR3 bases: TGTGCCATCAGTGAGTCAGCGTCGGGGGCGGGCACAGATACGCAGTATTTT. Its translation is CAISESASGAGTDTQYF.